Given below is one T cell receptor beta chain in context. There is no known antigen for this receptor. One base away there is no much larger clone; base qualities are not given. The germline V gene (reference sequence) provides CDR1 SGHAT and CDR2 FQDESV. Deletion took 5 bases off V and 8 bases off J, with a span of 11 bases between the germline ends. From the cysteine through the phenylalanine, the CDR3 covers 12 amino acids. Only the CDR3 DNA stays, 36 bases, in frame from base 1. The sample originates from a study of blood T cell repertoires in COVID-19 (dated by TCRdb to about 2020). General notes on the study: Samples from collaborators originated in the United States, Italy and Spain and spanned both the acute and convalescent phases of COVID-19. The prospective study material was composed of cDNA or gDNA derived from T cells, B-cell-depleted T cells, or PBMCs. Deeply sampled blood TCRbeta repertoires from subjects exposed to, actively infected with, or recovered from COVID-19 were included in the dataset. The repertoires were released in a freely available public database intended as a resource for research on the immune response to SARS-CoV-2. Samples came from the ongoing ImmuneRACE study (first 160 participants) plus 1,254 subjects from 6 global collaborators. The sample metadata nearly always contained a de-identified subject ID, COVID-19 status, age in years and sex. HLA class I and class II types, where available, came from metadata supplied by the sample provider rather than from assay-based typing. General conclusions and limits of the study: The amount of clinical and demographic metadata varied by source and participant and was provided uncurated.

Enrolling through a virtual design, the prospective study's participants ranged in age from roughly 18 to 95 years and lived across roughly 24 United States geographic areas. To assign participants to cohorts, the prospective study relied on clinical history that participants themselves reported in a screening survey and a study questionnaire. ImmuneRACE Cohort 3 recovered participants were defined by two consecutive negative NP/OP PCR tests, healthcare professional clearance, or symptom resolution. In the prospective study, mobile phlebotomists collected whole blood, serum and a nasopharyngeal or oropharyngeal swab from each participant. Over a roughly 2-month period, participants in the prospective study had the option of providing additional blood draws and questionnaires. Before DNA extraction, blood samples from the prospective study were shipped at room temperature or frozen. The immunoSEQ Assay, a bias-controlled multiplex PCR, was used to amplify TCRbeta CDR3 regions from genomic DNA. As for the original processing: The number of nucleated cells in each sample was estimated from the amplification of reference gene primers within the assay. Sequence reads were collapsed and filtered to measure the absolute abundance of every unique TCRbeta CDR3 rearrangement. For each sample, productive Simpson clonality was calculated by taking the square root of Simpson's diversity index across productive rearrangements. Drawn from immuneACCESS, this table holds only the in-frame rearrangements with V and J called that TCRdb kept. Clones are partly lost; checked studies trace under half to an unresolved V gene and leave the rest unexplained. V and J calls and clone size are copied from that table; D and trimming were computed from the DNA. This sample holds some 270,000 clones; nearly 90% were observed only once. Approximately 2% of the sample lies in the top ten.

This TCR came from a woman aged 60-75 years who had recovered from COVID-19. Sample: PBMCs or T cells enriched from blood (not recorded which). Recombination joined TRBV11-1 with TRBJ2-3; the D gene assignment is ambiguous. The bases read TGTGCCAGCAGCCCAACCCAGGTTACGCAGTATTTT. This translates into CASSPTQVTQYF.